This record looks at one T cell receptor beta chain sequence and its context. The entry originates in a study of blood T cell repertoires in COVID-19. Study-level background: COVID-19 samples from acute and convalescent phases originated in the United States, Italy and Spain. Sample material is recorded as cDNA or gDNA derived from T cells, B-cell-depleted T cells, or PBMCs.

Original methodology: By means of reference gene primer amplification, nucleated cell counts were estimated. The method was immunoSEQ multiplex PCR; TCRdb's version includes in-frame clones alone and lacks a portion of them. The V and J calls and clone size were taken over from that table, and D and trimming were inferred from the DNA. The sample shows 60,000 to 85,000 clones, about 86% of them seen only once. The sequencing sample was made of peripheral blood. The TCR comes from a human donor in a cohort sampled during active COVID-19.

The CDR3 loop reads CASSFRLAKQFF. In DNA, the CDR3 is TGTGCCAGCAGTTTTCGGCTAGCGAAGCAGTTCTTC. The chain joins TRBV28 to TRBJ2-1; perhaps TRBD2 as D (6 bases). CDR1 and CDR2 (germline): MDHEN, SYDVKM. V was trimmed by 3 bases and J by 11 bases, leaving 11 bases between them. This CDR3 has 12 amino acids.